This T cell receptor beta chain was observed in a study of OX40 agonist ivuxolimab in advanced cancers. Overall study context: In this trial design, patients received ivuxolimab intravenously at 0.01 to 10 mg/kg every 2 weeks. Hepatocellular carcinoma, melanoma, renal cell or head and neck cancer affected the dose-escalation patients. Overall study findings and caveats: Researchers did not establish what antigens the expanded peripheral T cells target. In a subset of nonresponders, normalized T-cell clonal expansion was also low.

As concerns this clone: The antigen remains undetermined.

The protocol was immunoSEQ multiplex PCR, while the TCRdb copy is restricted to in-frame clones and leaves out a portion. This sample has around 8,000 clones, with 79% found just once. The CDR3 contains 18 residues. The V gene lost 4 bases and the J gene lost 5 bases, with 27 bases spanning the gap. Germline CDR1 MNHNS, CDR2 SASEGT. The chain couples TRBV6-1 to TRBJ2-7; possibly TRBD1 for D (7 bases). This clonotype originated in an adult with an advanced solid tumor such as melanoma, head and neck, liver or kidney cancer. The sequencing used CD4+ or CD8+ T cells sorted from blood, collected in a trial of the OX40 agonist ivuxolimab. This CDR3 reads CASSGQGVFSGLNNEQYF. In DNA, the CDR3 is TGTGCCAGCAGTGGACAGGGAGTTTTCAGCGGGCTTAATAACGAGCAGTACTTC.